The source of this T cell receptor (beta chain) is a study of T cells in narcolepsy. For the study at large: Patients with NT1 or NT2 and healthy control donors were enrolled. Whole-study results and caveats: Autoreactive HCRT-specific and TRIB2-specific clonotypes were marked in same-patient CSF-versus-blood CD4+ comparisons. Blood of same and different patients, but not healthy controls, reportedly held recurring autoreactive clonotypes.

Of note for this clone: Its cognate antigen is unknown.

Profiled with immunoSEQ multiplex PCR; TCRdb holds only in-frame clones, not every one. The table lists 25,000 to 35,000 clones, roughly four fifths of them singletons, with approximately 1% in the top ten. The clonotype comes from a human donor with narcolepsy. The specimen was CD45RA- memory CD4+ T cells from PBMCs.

In nucleotides, the CDR3 is TGTGCCAGCAGTGAGGTTGGAGGGAACACCGGGGAGCTGTTTTTT. The encoded protein is CASSEVGGNTGELFF. This chain connects TRBV2 to TRBJ2-2; maybe TRBD2 (5 bases). CDR3 length: 15 amino acids. V lost 3 bases and J lost 1, with 9 bases in between. The germline gives CDR1 SNHLY, CDR2 FYNNEI.